Below are 28 T cell receptor beta chains sequenced from a single sample in a study of T cells expressing NK-cell markers. TCRdb re-analyzed the 5' RACE reads; it lists each CDR3 protein once, without DNA. The sample has about 180,000 distinct CDR3 sequences, and its top ten clones hold 20% to 25%. The sequencing sample was made of blood T cells: a sorted CD56 or NKG2C T cell subset, CD4+ or CD8+ T cells, or bulk PBMC T cells (not recorded which). The receptors derive from a man aged 18 to 69 in good health.

The chain employs TRBV9 and TRBJ2-6. The CDR3 has 14 amino acids. Germline V gene sequence: CDR1 SGDLS, CDR2 YYNGEE. CDR3 region: CASSEPTGANVLTF.

The rearrangement uses TRBV29-1 and TRBJ2-2; TCRdb calls TRBD1, which cannot be checked without DNA. This CDR3 contains 18 residues. Germline-derived CDR1 and CDR2 are SQVTM and ANQGSEA. The CDR3 loop reads CSVPGTGGPGVNTGELFF.

The chain employs TRBV3-1 and TRBJ1-1; lacking DNA, the TRBD1 call made by TCRdb goes unchecked. The CDR3 contains 15 residues. Germline values: CDR1 LGHDT, CDR2 YNNKEL (reference sequence). The CDR3 sequence: CASSHLFLRVDEAFF.

V usage is TRBV18 and J usage is TRBJ1-1; the TCRdb call, TRBD1, lacks DNA for checking. The CDR3 consists of 15 residues. Looked up from germline, CDR1 is KGHSH and CDR2 is LQKENI. The CDR3 is CASSPRTGGPPEAFF.

The CDR3 reads CSARGQPGNYEQYF. The rearrangement joins TRBV20-1 to TRBJ2-7; TCRdb returns TRBD1, unconfirmable since there is no DNA. The CDR3 consists of 14 residues. The germline V gene encodes CDR1 DFQATT and CDR2 SNEGSKA (reference sequence).

The V gene is TRBV6-1, the J gene TRBJ2-1; the TCRdb call, TRBD2, lacks DNA for checking. Germline values: CDR1 MNHNS, CDR2 SASEGT. This CDR3 is built from 17 residues. The CDR3 sequence is CASSAPIAGGHYNEQFF.

The J gene is TRBJ1-4, the V gene TRBV23-1; TCRdb's D gene call, TRBD1, goes unchecked for lack of DNA. TRBV23-1 has ORF status, its function being uncertain. This CDR3 contains 15 residues. The CDR3 loop reads CASSLDREWSEKLFF.

This rearrangement joins TRBV5-6 to TRBJ1-6; TCRdb outputs TRBD1, but without DNA this stays unchecked. This CDR3 contains 14 residues. Germline V lookup: CDR1 SGHDT, CDR2 YYEEEE. CDR3 in amino acids: CASSRGQGNSPLHF.

The chain carries TRBV28 and TRBJ1-2; TCRdb reports TRBD1, a call that lacks DNA to check it against. This CDR3 is 16 amino acids long. Per germline, CDR1 MDHEN and CDR2 SYDVKM. The CDR3 loop is CASSSPIENLDYGYTF.

This chain connects TRBV10-3 to TRBJ2-5; TCRdb's D call, TRBD1, is unchecked because there is no DNA. This CDR3 contains 14 residues. The germline V gene has CDR1 ENHRY and CDR2 SYGVKD. The chain's CDR3 is CATATGVVPETQYF.

The chain employs TRBV6-5 and TRBJ2-7; TCRdb lists TRBD1, though no DNA is available to test this call. CDR3 size: 14 residues. Germline V gene lookup returns CDR1 MNHEY and CDR2 SVGAGI. The CDR3 sequence: CASSYDLGGYEQYF.

The chain employs TRBV7-9 and TRBJ2-3; as DNA is missing, the TRBD2 call by TCRdb cannot be tested. This CDR3 contains 17 residues. Germline CDR1 SEHNR, CDR2 FQNEAQ (reference sequence). This CDR3 reads CASSVQLAGGNTDTQYF. Looking up the rest from reference TRBV7-9 and TRBJ2-3 gives the full variable domain: DTGVSQNPRHKITKRGQNVTFRCDPISEHNRLYWYRQTLGQGPEFLTYFQNEAQLEKSRLLSDRFSAERPKGSFSTLEIQRTEQGDSAMYLCASSVQLAGGNTDTQYFGPGTRLTVL.

CDR3 sequence: CASSHPLAGGQVSAVADTQYF. This chain uses TRBV4-2 with TRBJ2-3; TCRdb lists TRBD2, though no DNA is available to test this call. The V gene's germline CDR1 is LGHNA and CDR2 YNFKEQ. This CDR3 contains 21 residues.

The V gene is TRBV5-6, the J gene TRBJ2-7; TCRdb outputs TRBD1, but without DNA this stays unchecked. CDR1 is SGHDT, CDR2 YYEEEE, per germline. The CDR3 length is 14 residues. CDR3 protein: CASSLPTGVAEQYF.

The rearrangement uses TRBV28 and TRBJ1-6. Per the germline V gene, CDR1 is MDHEN and CDR2 is SYDVKM. The CDR3 spans 15 residues. CDR3 loop: CASSRRHPYNSPLHF.

The rearrangement joins TRBV20-1 to TRBJ2-7; TCRdb gives TRBD1 as the D gene, but with no DNA this cannot be confirmed. The CDR3 runs to 13 residues. CDR1 and CDR2 (germline): DFQATT, SNEGSKA (reference sequence). The CDR3 region is CSARDLDRGEQYF.

The chain couples TRBV10-1 to TRBJ2-7; no DNA is available, so the TRBD1 call from TCRdb remains unchecked. The CDR3 runs 12 residues. Germline V gives CDR1 WNHNN, CDR2 SYGVQD (reference sequence). CDR3: CAWKQLGREQYF.

This chain links TRBV7-9 with TRBJ2-1. This CDR3 is 15 amino acids long. Germline assignment: CDR1 SEHNR and CDR2 FQNEAQ (reference sequence). The CDR3 sequence: CASSYRTSWENEQFF. The whole variable domain, filled in from reference TRBV7-9 and TRBJ2-1, reads DTGVSQNPRHKITKRGQNVTFRCDPISEHNRLYWYRQTLGQGPEFLTYFQNEAQLEKSRLLSDRFSAERPKGSFSTLEIQRTEQGDSAMYLCASSYRTSWENEQFFGPGTRLTVL.

The chain joins TRBV7-7 to TRBJ2-2. Germline CDR1 is SSHAT and CDR2 is FNYEAQ (reference sequence). The length of the CDR3 is 12 residues. CDR3 region: CASSTYTGELFF.

The chain joins TRBV28 to TRBJ2-2. This CDR3 region has 15 residues. From germline, CDR1 is MDHEN and CDR2 SYDVKM. The CDR3 is CASSLLVSNTGELFF.

The rearrangement joins TRBV20-1 to TRBJ2-5; lacking DNA, the TRBD2 call made by TCRdb goes unchecked. The length of the CDR3 is 17 residues. Germline V gives CDR1 DFQATT, CDR2 SNEGSKA (reference sequence). This chain's CDR3 is CSQKGSGGDVSLETQYF.

The J gene is TRBJ2-2, the V gene TRBV7-8; TCRdb indicates TRBD1, and absent DNA this call remains unverified. The CDR3 contains 15 residues. From germline, CDR1 is SGHVS and CDR2 FQNEAQ. CDR3 residues: CASKRGTGNTGELFF. The complete variable domain, with remaining parts taken from reference TRBV7-8 and TRBJ2-2, reads GAGVSQSPRYKVAKRGQDVALRCDPISGHVSLFWYQQALGQGPEFLTYFQNEAQLDKSGLPSDRFFAERPEGSVSTLKIQRTQQEDSAVYLCASKRGTGNTGELFFGEGSRLTVL.

This rearrangement joins TRBV6-6 to TRBJ2-5; absent DNA, TCRdb's TRBD1 call cannot be checked. Germline V CDR1 and CDR2: MNHNY, SVGAGI (reference sequence). The CDR3 totals 13 residues. The chain's CDR3 is CASYQTGQETQYF.

V and J are TRBV11-2 and TRBJ2-7; the TCRdb D gene call, TRBD1, has no DNA to confirm it. This CDR3 spans 18 amino acids. The V gene's germline CDR1 is SGHAT and CDR2 FQNNGV. The CDR3 spells CASSLNRGADRVLFEQYF. Complete variable domain (other parts from reference TRBV11-2 and TRBJ2-7): EAGVAQSPRYKIIEKRQSVAFWCNPISGHATLYWYQQILGQGPKLLIQFQNNGVVDDSQLPKDRFSAERLKGVDSTLKIQPAKLEDSAVYLCASSLNRGADRVLFEQYFGPGTRLTVT.

The chain combines TRBV7-6 with TRBJ1-6. Germline CDR1 and CDR2: SGHVS and FNYEAQ. CDR3 size: 13 residues. The CDR3 sequence: CASSLSRGSPLHF.

This rearrangement joins TRBV14 to TRBJ2-1; absent DNA, TCRdb's TRBD1 call cannot be checked. The V gene's germline CDR1 is SGHDN and CDR2 FVKESK. The CDR3 totals 15 residues. The CDR3 is CASSQVTGTGVWQFF.

The CDR3 sequence is CASSGEGLHSYNEQFF. The chain combines TRBV11-2 with TRBJ2-1; the TCRdb D gene call, TRBD2, has no DNA to confirm it. Germline loops: CDR1 SGHAT, CDR2 FQNNGV. This CDR3 has 16 residues.

The V gene is TRBV10-3, the J gene TRBJ1-1; checking the TCRdb D call of TRBD1 is not possible without DNA. The CDR3 loop spans 14 amino acids. Germline V gene sequence: CDR1 ENHRY, CDR2 SYGVKD. The chain's CDR3 is CAISLTGVNTEAFF.